This TCR beta chain appears in the sequencing data of a study of blood T cell repertoires in COVID-19. Assay: immunoSEQ multiplex PCR; the TCRdb copy retains only in-frame clones and omits some. Of roughly 430,000 clones listed, 88% are singletons. CDR1 SGHAT and CDR2 FQNNGV come from the germline V gene. V dropped 5 bases and J dropped 10; count of bases not matched to a gene: 14. This CDR3 spans 16 amino acids. Recruits, aged roughly 18 to 95 years, lived in 24 US areas. The TCR sequence derives from a middle-aged woman with acute COVID-19. The specimen was PBMCs or T cells enriched from blood (not recorded which). The V call is TRBV11-2, the J call TRBJ2-1, with TRBD2 matching over 10 bases. CDR3 sequence reads: CASSPLSGGASSEQFF. CDR3 in DNA: TGTGCCAGCAGCCCCCTAAGCGGGGGGGCCTCTAGCGAGCAGTTCTTC.